This T cell receptor (beta chain) was identified in a study of blood T cell repertoires in COVID-19. About the study: COVID-19 samples from acute and convalescent phases originated in the United States, Italy and Spain. T cells, B-cell-depleted T cells, or PBMCs supplied cDNA or gDNA.

Germline CDR1 is SGHTA and CDR2 is FQGTGA. With 2 bases removed from V and 0 bases from J, the gap between germline ends came to 5 bases. The CDR3 is made up of 13 amino acids. Study processing details: Amplification from reference gene primers served as the basis for estimated nucleated cell counts. Assay: immunoSEQ multiplex PCR; the TCRdb copy retains only in-frame clones and omits some. That table is the source of V, J and clone size, and D and trimming were worked out from the DNA. The sample carries more than 70,000 clones, 80% recorded once. V is TRBV7-3 and J is TRBJ2-7; no clear D gene. The TCR comes from a woman in her seventies with acute or convalescent COVID-19. Source material: peripheral blood. The CDR3 DNA follows: TGTGCCAGCAGCTTAGGCCCCTCCTACGAGCAGTACTTC. This gives the protein CASSLGPSYEQYF.